This TCR beta chain comes out of a study of beta chain features in type 1 diabetes. Study-wide context: Healthy donors resembled patients in age, gender and cell yields. Study-level findings and limits: The study notes PCR might favor shorter templates equally in patients and controls. Significant though moderate, a shortening of TCRB CDR3s appeared in all four CD4+ subsets of Type 1 diabetes patients.

Note on this clone: As yet, its antigen is unknown.

Of the isolated RNA, all was reverse transcribed, and so the sequenced material was expressed TCRB transcripts. Assay used: immunoSEQ multiplex PCR; TCRdb lists only in-frame clones, some missing. The sample lists more than 550,000 clones, 11% to 15% seen once, with 0.04% in the top ten. Sampling consisted of one heparinised blood draw per donor, averaging around 110 mL. The clonotype originates from a man aged 18 to 29 with type 1 diabetes. Sequenced input: naive CD4+ T cells from blood.

This CDR3 reads CASSPGTGGRQETQYF. The CDR3 nucleotides read TGTGCCAGCAGCCCGGGGACGGGAGGACGGCAAGAGACCCAGTACTTC. V usage is TRBV5-8 and J usage is TRBJ2-5, with 7 bases that match TRBD2. The CDR3 contains 16 residues. The J segment lost 2 bases and the V segment lost 4 bases, leaving 11 bases of the junction unmatched. In germline, CDR1 is SGHTS, CDR2 YDEGEE.